These 23 T cell receptor beta chains came from one sample sequenced in a study of shared clonotypes between healthy human individuals. Some clones are missing from TCRdb's copy, which holds only in-frame ones; the method was immunoSEQ multiplex PCR. The data contain some 2,500,000 clones, 80% to 95% of them singletons. The sequenced material came from naive CD4+ T cells from PBMCs. The subset here: CD45RA+ positively selected. The receptor source for this set is a man aged 18 to 35 in good health. Some clones in this sample may be carry-over from other donors' samples.

The V gene is TRBV28, the J gene TRBJ1-1; a weak D match, TRBD1 (5 bases). V was cut by 6 bases and J by 0 bases, with 11 bases left in between. Germline V CDR1 and CDR2: MDHEN, SYDVKM. The CDR3 totals 14 residues. The CDR3 here is CASRAGTVNTEAFF. CDR3 sequence (DNA): TGTGCCAGCAGGGCCGGGACGGTGAACACTGAAGCTTTCTTT.

V gene TRBV6-5 combines with J gene TRBJ2-1; D is possibly TRBD2 (5 bases). V shed 10 bases and J shed 0 bases, with 13 bases lying between them. The CDR3 covers 14 residues. Per the germline V gene, CDR1 is MNHEY and CDR2 is SVGAGI. CDR3 protein: CATFSASSYNEQFF. The CDR3 nucleotides are TGTGCCACCTTTAGCGCTAGCTCCTACAATGAGCAGTTCTTC.

This clone was seen only once. The genes are TRBV14 and TRBJ2-1; no definite D call. Trimming took 4 bases from V and 8 from J, leaving 12 bases between them. The CDR3 runs 13 residues. From germline, CDR1 is SGHDN and CDR2 FVKESK. CDR3 sequence reads: CASSRHGVDEQFF. The DNA for the CDR3 is TGTGCCAGCAGCCGACACGGCGTAGATGAGCAGTTCTTC.

The chain links TRBV5-1 to TRBJ1-3; D is undetermined. In germline, CDR1 is SGHRS, CDR2 YFSETQ. This CDR3 spans 16 amino acids. The V gene lost 4 bases and the J gene lost 0 bases, with 14 bases spanning the gap. CDR3 region: CASSTQGGSSGNTIYF. The CDR3 coding sequence is TGCGCCAGCAGCACCCAAGGAGGGAGCTCTGGAAACACCATATATTTT.

This sequence joins TRBV5-6 and TRBJ1-2; no definite D call. Germline loops: CDR1 SGHDT, CDR2 YYEEEE. The ends were cut back, 4 bases at V and 4 bases at J, with 14 bases in the middle. CDR3 length: 14 amino acids. The CDR3 DNA follows: TGTGCCAGCAGCCGATGGGGAATAGGCTATGGCTACACCTTC. It yields the protein CASSRWGIGYGYTF.

J is TRBJ2-1 and V is TRBV2; D gene uncertain. This CDR3 region has 11 residues. Germline V gene data show CDR1 as SNHLY and CDR2 as FYNNEI. V lost 5 bases and J lost 9, with 8 bases in between. This CDR3 is CASSLSSEQFF. CDR3 bases: TGTGCCAGCAGTCTGTCTAGTGAGCAGTTCTTC.

This chain links TRBV5-5 with TRBJ2-7; no definite D call. This CDR3 comprises 15 residues. Trimming pared 5 bases from V and 2 bases from J, leaving 17 bases between. Germline CDR1 reads SGHKS; CDR2 reads YYEKEE (reference sequence). CDR3 in amino acids: CASRPSGLVTYEQYF. DNA of the CDR3: TGTGCCAGCAGGCCCTCGGGCCTAGTTACCTACGAGCAGTACTTC.

The chain joins TRBV18 to TRBJ1-2, with 8 bases fitting TRBD1. The CDR3 is 15 amino acids. J lost 4 bases, V lost 4 bases, and 8 bases had no gene match. Germline CDR1 reads KGHSH; CDR2 reads LQKENI. The CDR3 protein is CASSRTTGDSYGYTF. In nucleotides, the CDR3 is TGTGCCAGCTCACGTACGACAGGGGACAGCTATGGCTACACCTTC.

The chain links TRBV5-1 to TRBJ2-7, with D perhaps given as TRBD1 or TRBD2 (5 bases each). The V and J ends lost 4 bases and 2 bases respectively, with 13 bases between them. The CDR3 has 14 residues. Germline loops: CDR1 SGHRS, CDR2 YFSETQ. Here the CDR3 reads CASSPEPGPYEQYF. The CDR3 bases are TGCGCCAGCAGCCCAGAACCGGGACCCTACGAGCAGTACTTC.

This chain links TRBV6-1 with TRBJ1-4, with D possibly being TRBD1 (5 bases). V was trimmed by 7 bases and J by 7 bases, leaving 10 bases between them. Per the germline V gene, CDR1 is MNHNS and CDR2 is SASEGT. The CDR3 consists of 12 residues. The CDR3 loop reads CASNLGGEKLFF. CDR3 in DNA: TGTGCCAGCAACTTGGGGGGTGAAAAACTGTTTTTT.

The V gene is TRBV15, the J gene TRBJ2-5; the match to TRBD2 covers 8 bases. The CDR3 consists of 16 residues. Germline V CDR1 and CDR2: LNHNV, YYDKDF (reference sequence). With V trimmed by 0 bases and J by 5 bases, 8 bases remained unmatched. The DNA of the CDR3 is TGTGCCACCAGCAGAGATCCCAGCGGGAGTGGCGAGACCCAGTACTTC. Amino acids: CATSRDPSGSGETQYF.

In this sample, this clone turned up once. The V and J genes are TRBV9 and TRBJ2-3; no clear D. The CDR3 length is 14 residues. Germline V gene lookup returns CDR1 SGDLS and CDR2 YYNGEE. The V gene lost 0 bases and the J gene lost 2 bases, with 7 bases spanning the gap. The CDR3 DNA reads TGTGCCAGCAGCGTAGTGGCGGACACAGATACGCAGTATTTT. Translating it yields CASSVVADTDTQYF.

The chain links TRBV7-9 to TRBJ1-1; no firm D call. The CDR3 is made up of 17 amino acids. V was trimmed by 5 bases and J by 1 base, leaving 20 bases between them. Per the germline V gene, CDR1 is SEHNR and CDR2 is FQNEAQ (reference sequence). CDR3 bases: TGTGCCAGCAGCGCGCTCGGAGGATACGCGGGGAACACTGAAGCTTTCTTT. It codes for CASSALGGYAGNTEAFF.

CDR3 DNA sequence: TGTGCCAGCAGCTTGCAGACTAGCCGGTCTTCAGGGCAGTTCTTC. It encodes CASSLQTSRSSGQFF. This chain links TRBV5-4 with TRBJ2-1; 7 bases fit TRBD2. The CDR3 consists of 15 residues. J was trimmed by 12 bases and V by 1 base; bases with no gene match: 13. The germline V gene encodes CDR1 SGHNT and CDR2 YYREEE (reference sequence).

The chain couples TRBV7-3 to TRBJ2-2, with 9 bases aligning to TRBD2. Unmatched junction bases numbered 7, after V lost 3 bases and J lost 5 bases. The germline gives CDR1 SGHTA, CDR2 FQGTGA. CDR3 size: 16 residues. CDR3 loop: CASSFVSGRITGELFF. In DNA form, the CDR3 reads TGTGCCAGCAGCTTCGTGAGCGGGAGGATTACCGGGGAGCTGTTTTTT.

The chain employs TRBV27 and TRBJ1-2, with D possibly being TRBD1 (5 bases). The CDR3 spans 14 residues. The ends were cut back, 6 bases at V and 10 bases at J, with 21 bases in the middle. From germline, CDR1 is MNHEY and CDR2 SMNVEV (reference sequence). In DNA form, the CDR3 reads TGTGCCAGCAGGGGGTTGGGACCCCGAGTTCCCTACACCTTC. It encodes CASRGLGPRVPYTF.

V and J are TRBV2 and TRBJ1-2; TRBD1 matches 7 bases. V was clipped by 6 bases and J by 3 bases; unmatched bases: 4. This CDR3 has 13 amino acids. CDR1 and CDR2 (germline): SNHLY, FYNNEI. As DNA, the CDR3 is TGTGCCAGCAGCTACGGACAGGACTATGGCTACACCTTC. Translating gives CASSYGQDYGYTF. Based on the CDR3 plus reference TRBV2 and TRBJ1-2, the full variable domain is EPEVTQTPSHQVTQMGQEVILRCVPISNHLYFYWYRQILGQKVEFLVSFYNNEISEKSEIFDDQFSVERPDGSNFTLKIRSTKLEDSAMYFCASSYGQDYGYTFGSGTRLTVV.

This chain's CDR3 is CASSQEGAPFTYEQYF. The CDR3, as DNA: TGCGCCAGCAGCCAAGAGGGGGCCCCTTTCACCTACGAGCAGTACTTC. J is TRBJ2-7 and V is TRBV4-3, with a weak D call TRBD1 (6 bases). The CDR3 is made up of 16 amino acids. In germline, CDR1 is LGHNA, CDR2 YSLEER. V lost 0 bases, J lost 2 bases, and 14 bases lay in between.

V and J are TRBV5-5 and TRBJ2-7; TRBD2 matches 11 bases. Germline CDR1 and CDR2: SGHKS and YYEKEE (reference sequence). J was trimmed by 2 bases and V by 3 bases; bases with no gene match: 4. The CDR3 consists of 15 residues. The CDR3 loop is CASSWGLAVTYEQYF. CDR3 DNA: TGTGCCAGCAGCTGGGGACTAGCGGTAACCTACGAGCAGTACTTC.

The genes are TRBV9 and TRBJ2-3; D remains unclear. Germline CDR1 is SGDLS and CDR2 is YYNGEE. The V end lost 4 bases, the J end lost 0 bases, and 6 bases lay between the germline ends. The CDR3 loop spans 13 amino acids. The CDR3 spells CASSKASTDTQYF. DNA of the CDR3: TGTGCCAGCAGCAAGGCAAGCACAGATACGCAGTATTTT.

The V gene is TRBV2, the J gene TRBJ1-3; D is ambiguous. The V gene's germline CDR1 is SNHLY and CDR2 FYNNEI. Trimming stripped 1 base from V and 4 bases from J, with 8 bases between. This CDR3 comprises 14 residues. The CDR3: CASSEGVRGNTIYF. CDR3 DNA: TGTGCCAGCAGTGAAGGGGTTAGGGGAAACACCATATATTTT.

The chain links TRBV7-3 to TRBJ1-2; 10 bases are shared with TRBD1. With 5 bases clipped from V and 0 bases from J, the junction kept 6 bases outside the gene matches. Per the germline V gene, CDR1 is SGHTA and CDR2 is FQGTGA. This CDR3 has 16 residues. Here the CDR3 reads CASSVGQGSSNYGYTF. The CDR3, as DNA: TGTGCCAGCAGCGTGGGACAGGGGTCCTCTAACTATGGCTACACCTTC.

This chain joins TRBV27 and TRBJ1-1, with 8 bases matching TRBD1. V was clipped by 3 bases and J by 4 bases; unmatched bases: 13. Germline assignment: CDR1 MNHEY and CDR2 SMNVEV (reference sequence). CDR3 size: 17 residues. The DNA for the CDR3 is TGTGCCAGCAGTTTTTCGTTTGGAGACAGGGGCCCCACTGAAGCTTTCTTT. It codes for CASSFSFGDRGPTEAFF.